The 2 T cell receptor beta chains in this list originate from one sample, sequenced in a study of blood T cell repertoires in COVID-19. TCRdb keeps only in-frame clones here, not all; method: immunoSEQ multiplex PCR. The sample lists just under 100,000 clones, 86% occurring once. Material: peripheral blood. These TCRs come from a woman aged 55-75 years in a cohort sampled during active or convalescent COVID-19.

The chain carries TRBV30 and TRBJ1-5, with D unresolved. The CDR3 covers 13 residues. The V end was cut by 0 bases, the J end by 3 bases, with 6 bases between. Per germline, CDR1 GTSNPN and CDR2 SVGIG (reference sequence). The CDR3 loop reads CAWSVRDNQPQHF. In DNA form, the CDR3 reads TGTGCCTGGAGTGTACGGGACAATCAGCCCCAGCATTTT.

V is TRBV30 and J is TRBJ1-1; TRBD1 aligns across 7 bases. The CDR3 spans 13 residues. V shed 3 bases, J shed 5 bases, and the junction held 6 bases outside the gene matches. In germline, CDR1 is GTSNPN, CDR2 SVGIG (reference sequence). The CDR3 spells CAWSQGVSTEAFF. CDR3 sequence (DNA): TGTGCCTGGAGCCAGGGGGTCTCAACTGAAGCTTTCTTT.